The rows below give T cell receptor beta chains drawn from one sample of a study of shared clonotypes between healthy human individuals. Assay: immunoSEQ multiplex PCR; the TCRdb copy retains only in-frame clones and omits some. Among more than 550,000 clones listed, roughly 72% were seen once. Material for sequencing was memory CD4+ T cells sorted from blood. The receptors were sampled from a woman aged 25-40 years in good health. Each CDR3 is given with its conserved first and last residue. The D gene is left open where the match is weak. Some rows have no size entry. The others give once, few or many, or a class for an expanded clone.

>NA|NA|TRBV27|TRBJ2-3
TGTGCCAGCAGTTTTGATGGGTTTGGCACAGATACGCAGTATTTT
CASSFDGFGTDTQYF
>few|TRBD2|TRBV6-6|TRBJ2-1
TGTGCCAGCAGTCCTTCCGGGACTAGCGGCAATGAGCAGTTCTTC
CASSPSGTSGNEQFF
>NA|TRBD2|TRBV19|TRBJ2-7
TGTGCCAGTTCGACTAGCGGGAGGGGTGAGCAGTACTTC
CASSTSGRGEQYF
>many|NA|TRBV4-2|TRBJ2-5
TGTGCCAGCAGCCAAAGCAGAGAGACCCAGTACTTC
CASSQSRETQYF
>NA|NA|TRBV9|TRBJ2-1
TGTGCCAGCAGCGTAGGAATCGAACCGGGCTCCTACAATGAGCAGTTCTTC
CASSVGIEPGSYNEQFF
>NA|NA|TRBV28|TRBJ1-4
TGTGCCAGCAGCCAGAATGAAAAACTGTTTTTT
CASSQNEKLFF
>NA|NA|TRBV18|TRBJ2-3
TGTGCCAGCTCACCAGTATCGGGCACAGATACGCAGTATTTT
CASSPVSGTDTQYF
>NA|NA|TRBV5-5|TRBJ2-1
TGTGCCAGCAGGACAGGACTGTACAATGAGCAGTTCTTC
CASRTGLYNEQFF
>NA|NA|TRBV6-1|TRBJ1-2
TGTGCCAGCAGTGAGTCGACATCCACGAACTGGGGGGGCTACACCTTC
CASSESTSTNWGGYTF
>once|NA|TRBV18|TRBJ2-1
TGTGCCAGCTCACCATTACTTGGAAAGGCGGAGATGTGGGAGCAGTTCTTC
CASSPLLGKAEMWEQFF
>few|NA|TRBV20-1|TRBJ2-1
TGCAGTATAGCCTCCTACAATGAGCAGTTCTTC
CSIASYNEQFF
>NA|TRBD2|TRBV5-1|TRBJ2-5
TGCGCCAGCAGCTCCCACCTGACTAGCGGGAAAGAGACCCAGTACTTC
CASSSHLTSGKETQYF
>NA|NA|TRBV19|TRBJ1-5
TGTGCCAGTACCTTCACTCAGTTTACCGGCAATCAGCCCCAGCATTTT
CASTFTQFTGNQPQHF
>NA|NA|TRBV15|TRBJ1-2
TGTGCCACCAGCCCTTTTGGGGGATTGGGAGGCTACACCTTC
CATSPFGGLGGYTF
>NA|NA|TRBV5-1|TRBJ1-1
TGCGCCAGCAGCTTATTCGGGGCTCCGAACACTGAAGCTTTCTTT
CASSLFGAPNTEAFF
>NA|TRBD1|TRBV7-9|TRBJ1-1
TGTGCCAGCAGCTTGGGGACAGGGGGCGCGAGAACTGAAGCTTTCTTT
CASSLGTGGARTEAFF
>NA|NA|TRBV27|TRBJ2-7
TGTGCCAGCAGTTACAACGGAAAATACGAGCAGTACTTC
CASSYNGKYEQYF
>NA|TRBD1|TRBV27|TRBJ1-1
TGTGCCAGCAGTCCGGGACAGGGGGGCGGGTTTTGGGCTGAAGCTTTCTTT
CASSPGQGGGFWAEAFF
>NA|NA|TRBV6-5|TRBJ1-5
TGTGCCAGCAGTTACGAGAGGTGGGGTCAGCCCCAGCATTTT
CASSYERWGQPQHF
>NA|TRBD2|TRBV5-1|TRBJ2-2
TGCGCCAGCAGCGGGACGGGACTAGCGGGATACACCGGGGAGCTGTTTTTT
CASSGTGLAGYTGELFF
>NA|NA|TRBV18|TRBJ1-1
TGTGCCAGCTCACCACGCCAGGAGGCGGGCACTGAAGCTTTCTTT
CASSPRQEAGTEAFF
>NA|NA|TRBV5-4|TRBJ2-7
TGTGCCAGCAGCGTTGAACAGGGAGCCTACGAGCAGTACTTC
CASSVEQGAYEQYF
>NA|TRBD1|TRBV6-6|TRBJ2-7
TGTGCCAGCAGTCGGGACAGCACCGTTTACGAGCAGTACTTC
CASSRDSTVYEQYF